This TCR beta chain was documented in a study of cytomegalovirus exposure and HLA in healthy donors. A multiplex PCR was run with 60 Vbeta primers and 13 Jbeta primers. Per the study methods: The authors later counted around 80 million unique TCR beta chains, some 10 million of them shared. Measured with immunoSEQ multiplex PCR; TCRdb has only the in-frame clones, and not every one. From that table come the V and J calls and clone size; the DNA was used to work out D and trimming. The sample holds 30,000 to 40,000 clones, roughly 89% seen once. Regarding this clone: The antigen remains unidentified.

Study-wide results and caveats: Accurate prediction of most subjects' HLA-A and HLA-B alleles from TCR beta sequences was reported. Productive status was seen about 90% or about 30% of the time for most TCR beta V segments in an earlier analysis. According to the study, approximately 150 TCR beta chains were cytomegalovirus-associated.

The sample taken for sequencing was PBMCs. This TCR came from a middle-aged woman in good health and CMV-seropositive.

CDR3 nucleotide sequence: TGTGCCAGCAGCCACCTCCGGGACAGGGGCCCAGATACGCAGTATTTT. Its protein product is CASSHLRDRGPDTQYF. J is TRBJ2-3 and V is TRBV11-2, with 10 bases matching TRBD1. This CDR3 contains 16 residues. CDR1 is SGHAT, CDR2 FQNNGV, per germline. V trimming: 5 bases; J trimming: 4 bases; junction bases outside the gene matches: 9. Full variable domain (missing parts from reference TRBV11-2 and TRBJ2-3): EAGVAQSPRYKIIEKRQSVAFWCNPISGHATLYWYQQILGQGPKLLIQFQNNGVVDDSQLPKDRFSAERLKGVDSTLKIQPAKLEDSAVYLCASSHLRDRGPDTQYFGPGTRLTVL.